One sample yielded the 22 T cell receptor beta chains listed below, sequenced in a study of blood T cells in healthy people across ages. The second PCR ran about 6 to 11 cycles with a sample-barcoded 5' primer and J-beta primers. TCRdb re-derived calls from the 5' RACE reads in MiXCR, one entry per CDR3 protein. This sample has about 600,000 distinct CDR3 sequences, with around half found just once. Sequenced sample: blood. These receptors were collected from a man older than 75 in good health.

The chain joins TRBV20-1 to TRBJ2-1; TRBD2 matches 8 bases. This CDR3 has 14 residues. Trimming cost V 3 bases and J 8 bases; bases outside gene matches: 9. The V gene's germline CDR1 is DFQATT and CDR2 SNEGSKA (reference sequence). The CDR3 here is CSARGPLAGDEQFF. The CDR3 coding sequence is TGCAGTGCTAGGGGGCCCCTAGCGGGCGATGAGCAGTTCTTC.

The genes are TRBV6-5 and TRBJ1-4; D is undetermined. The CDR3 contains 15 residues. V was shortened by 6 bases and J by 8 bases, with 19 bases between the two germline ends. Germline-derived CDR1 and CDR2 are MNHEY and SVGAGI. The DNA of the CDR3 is TGTGCCAGCAGCCCTGGGATCGAGGGTGGGGAAAAACTGTTTTTT. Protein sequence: CASSPGIEGGEKLFF.

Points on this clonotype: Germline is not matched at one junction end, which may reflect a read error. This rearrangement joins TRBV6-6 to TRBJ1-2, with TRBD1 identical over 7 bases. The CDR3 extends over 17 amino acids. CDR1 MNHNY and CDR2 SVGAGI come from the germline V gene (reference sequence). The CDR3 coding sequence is TGTGCCAGCAGTCTTCGACAGGGCAGCTTAGGGAACTATGGTTACACCTTC. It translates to CASSLRQGSLGNYGYTF.

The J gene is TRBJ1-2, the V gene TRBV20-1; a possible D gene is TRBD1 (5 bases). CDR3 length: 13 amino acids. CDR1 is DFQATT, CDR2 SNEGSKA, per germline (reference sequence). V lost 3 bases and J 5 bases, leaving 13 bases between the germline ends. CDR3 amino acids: CSARGRARYGYTF. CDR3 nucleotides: TGCAGTGCTAGGGGCAGGGCCCGTTATGGCTACACCTTC.

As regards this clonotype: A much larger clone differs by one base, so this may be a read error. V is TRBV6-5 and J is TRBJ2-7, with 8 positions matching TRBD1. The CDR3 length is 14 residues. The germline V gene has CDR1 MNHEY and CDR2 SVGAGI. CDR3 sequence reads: CAGSHRDRIYEQYF. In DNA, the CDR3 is TGTGCCGGCAGTCACCGGGACAGGATCTACGAGCAGTACTTC.

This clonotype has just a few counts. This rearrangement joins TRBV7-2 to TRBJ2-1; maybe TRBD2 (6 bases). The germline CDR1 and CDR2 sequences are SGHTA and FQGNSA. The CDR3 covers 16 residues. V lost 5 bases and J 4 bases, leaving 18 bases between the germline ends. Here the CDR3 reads CASSLSGNPLYNEQFF. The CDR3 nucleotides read TGTGCCAGCAGCCTTAGCGGAAATCCCCTTTACAATGAGCAGTTCTTC.

The CDR3 is CAISDPGRGRNYGYTF. In nucleotides, the CDR3 is TGTGCCATCAGTGACCCCGGTCGGGGCCGCAACTATGGCTACACCTTC. The chain is built from TRBV10-3 and TRBJ1-2; possible D gene TRBD1, 5 bases. V was pared by 3 bases and J by 2 bases, with 16 bases between. CDR3 length: 16 residues. CDR1 and CDR2 (germline): ENHRY, SYGVKD.

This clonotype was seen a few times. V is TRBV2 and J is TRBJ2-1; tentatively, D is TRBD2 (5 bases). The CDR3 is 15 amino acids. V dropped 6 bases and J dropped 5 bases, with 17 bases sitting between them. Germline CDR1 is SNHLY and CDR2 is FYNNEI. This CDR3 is CASRGDYGSHNEQFF. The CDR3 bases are TGTGCCAGCAGAGGTGACTACGGGTCCCACAATGAGCAGTTCTTC. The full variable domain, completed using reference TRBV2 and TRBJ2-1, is EPEVTQTPSHQVTQMGQEVILRCVPISNHLYFYWYRQILGQKVEFLVSFYNNEISEKSEIFDDQFSVERPDGSNFTLKIRSTKLEDSAMYFCASRGDYGSHNEQFFGPGTRLTVL.

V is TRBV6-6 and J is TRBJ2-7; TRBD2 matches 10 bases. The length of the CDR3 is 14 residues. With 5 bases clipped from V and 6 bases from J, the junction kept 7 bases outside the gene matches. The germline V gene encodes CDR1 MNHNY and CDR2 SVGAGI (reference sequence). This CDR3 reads CASSPPSGSPEQYF. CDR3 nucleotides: TGTGCCAGCAGTCCCCCTAGCGGGAGCCCCGAGCAGTACTTC.

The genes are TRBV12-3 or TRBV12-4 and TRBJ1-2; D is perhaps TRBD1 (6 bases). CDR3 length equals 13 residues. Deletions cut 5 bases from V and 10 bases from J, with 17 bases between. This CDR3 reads CASSGRDISAYTF. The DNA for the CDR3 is TGTGCCAGCAGTGGACGGGACATTTCTGCCTACACCTTC.

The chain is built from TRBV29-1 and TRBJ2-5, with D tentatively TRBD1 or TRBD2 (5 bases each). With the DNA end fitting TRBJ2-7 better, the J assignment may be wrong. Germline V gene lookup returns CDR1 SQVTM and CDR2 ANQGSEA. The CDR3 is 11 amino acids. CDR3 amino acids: CSVGGAGEQYF. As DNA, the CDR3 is TGCAGCGTTGGAGGGGCCGGCGAGCAGTACTTC.

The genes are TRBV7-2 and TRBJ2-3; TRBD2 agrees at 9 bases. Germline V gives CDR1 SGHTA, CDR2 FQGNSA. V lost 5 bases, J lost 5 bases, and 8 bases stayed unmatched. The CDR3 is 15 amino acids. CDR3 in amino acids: CASSPQRGAGDTQYF. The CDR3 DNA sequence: TGTGCCAGCAGCCCCCAGCGGGGGGCGGGAGATACGCAGTATTTT.

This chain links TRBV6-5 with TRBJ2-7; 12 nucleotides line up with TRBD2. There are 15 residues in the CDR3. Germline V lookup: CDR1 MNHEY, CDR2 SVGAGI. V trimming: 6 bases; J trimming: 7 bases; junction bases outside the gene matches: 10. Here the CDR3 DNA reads TGTGCCAGCAGATACCTAGCGGGGGGGCTCAATGAGCAGTACTTC. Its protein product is CASRYLAGGLNEQYF.

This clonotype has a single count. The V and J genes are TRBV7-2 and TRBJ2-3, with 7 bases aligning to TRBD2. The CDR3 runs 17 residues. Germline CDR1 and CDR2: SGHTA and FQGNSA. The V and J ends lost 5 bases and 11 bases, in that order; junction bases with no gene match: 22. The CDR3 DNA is TGTGCCAGCAGCGCCAGGGAGGGGAGGTGGGGGGATCGAGAGCAGTATTTT. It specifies CASSAREGRWGDREQYF.

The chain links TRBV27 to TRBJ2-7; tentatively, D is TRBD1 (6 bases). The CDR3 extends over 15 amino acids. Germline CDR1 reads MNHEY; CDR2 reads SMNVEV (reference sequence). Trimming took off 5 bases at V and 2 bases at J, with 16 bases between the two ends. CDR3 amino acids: CASSAPGQLTYEQYF. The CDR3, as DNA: TGTGCCAGCAGTGCCCCTGGACAGCTAACCTACGAGCAGTACTTC.

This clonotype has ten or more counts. The CDR3 sequence is CASSQEQGGVWYGYTF. In DNA, the CDR3 is TGCGCCAGCAGCCAAGAGCAGGGGGGAGTTTGGTATGGCTACACCTTC. The J gene is TRBJ1-2, the V gene TRBV4-1; 7 bases fit TRBD1. Germline-derived CDR1 and CDR2 are MGHRA and YSYEKL. This CDR3 has 16 amino acids. V shed 0 bases, J shed 5 bases, and the junction held 9 bases outside the gene matches.

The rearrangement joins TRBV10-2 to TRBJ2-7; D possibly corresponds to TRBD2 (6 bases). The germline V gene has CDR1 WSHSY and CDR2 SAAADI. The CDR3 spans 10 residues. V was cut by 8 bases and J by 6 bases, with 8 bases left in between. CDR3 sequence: CASGRSEQYF. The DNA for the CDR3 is TGCGCCAGCGGGAGGAGCGAGCAGTACTTC.

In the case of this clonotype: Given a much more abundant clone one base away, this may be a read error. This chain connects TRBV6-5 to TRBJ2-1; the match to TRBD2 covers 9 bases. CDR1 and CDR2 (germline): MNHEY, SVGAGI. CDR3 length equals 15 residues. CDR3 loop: CASRPRGSGSSERFF. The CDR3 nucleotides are TGTGCCAGCAGACCCCGAGGTAGCGGGAGTAGTGAGCGGTTCTTC.

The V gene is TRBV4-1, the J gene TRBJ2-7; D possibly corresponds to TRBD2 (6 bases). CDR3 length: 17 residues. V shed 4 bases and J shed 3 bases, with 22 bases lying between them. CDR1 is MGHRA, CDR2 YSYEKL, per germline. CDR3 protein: CASSLQYRDSSDYEQYF. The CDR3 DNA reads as TGCGCCAGCAGCCTCCAATACCGGGACTCCAGTGACTACGAGCAGTACTTC.

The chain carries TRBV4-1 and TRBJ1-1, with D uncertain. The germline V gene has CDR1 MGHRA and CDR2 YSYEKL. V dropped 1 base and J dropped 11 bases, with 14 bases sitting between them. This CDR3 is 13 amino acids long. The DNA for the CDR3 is TGCGCCAGCAGCCAAGGCCGAGATGGGGTCGCTTTCTTT. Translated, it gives CASSQGRDGVAFF.

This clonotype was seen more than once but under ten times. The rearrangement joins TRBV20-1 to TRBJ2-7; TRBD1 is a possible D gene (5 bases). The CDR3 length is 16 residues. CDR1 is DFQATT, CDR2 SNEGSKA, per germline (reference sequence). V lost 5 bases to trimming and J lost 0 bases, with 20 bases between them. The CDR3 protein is CSAPPRGSASSYEQYF. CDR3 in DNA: TGCAGTGCTCCCCCTAGGGGTTCTGCTAGCTCCTACGAGCAGTACTTC.

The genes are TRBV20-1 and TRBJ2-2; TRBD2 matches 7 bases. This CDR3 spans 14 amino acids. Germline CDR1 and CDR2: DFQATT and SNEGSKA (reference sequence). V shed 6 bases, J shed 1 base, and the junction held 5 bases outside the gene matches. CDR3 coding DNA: TGCAGTGCACCGGGACTAATGAACACCGGGGAGCTGTTTTTT. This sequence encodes CSAPGLMNTGELFF.